What follows are 29 T cell receptor beta chains derived from one specimen sequenced in a study of blood T cell repertoires in COVID-19. This table comes from immunoSEQ multiplex PCR, and its TCRdb copy is limited to in-frame clones, with some not included. The sample has roughly 300,000 clones; around 86% are singletons. The sample taken for sequencing was peripheral blood. These receptor sequences come from a woman aged 55-70 years with active or convalescent COVID-19.

The V call is TRBV11-3, the J call TRBJ2-1; 8 positions match TRBD2. Germline V gene data show CDR1 as SGHNT and CDR2 as YENEEA. The J segment lost 7 bases and the V segment lost 4 bases, leaving 9 bases of the junction unmatched. This CDR3 region has 15 residues. The CDR3 is CASSYGAGGFNEQFF. CDR3 bases: TGTGCCAGCAGCTACGGCGCGGGGGGATTTAATGAGCAGTTCTTC.

V usage is TRBV7-8 and J usage is TRBJ2-7; D is perhaps TRBD1 (6 bases). CDR1 and CDR2 from the germline V gene are SGHVS and FQNEAQ. Trimming removed 5 bases at V and 2 bases at J, with 13 bases between. CDR3 length equals 14 residues. CDR3 bases: TGTGCCAGCAGCGAGAACAGGGCCGCCTACGAGCAGTACTTC. This sequence encodes CASSENRAAYEQYF.

The CDR3 sequence is CASSATGGQGVYYGYTF. CDR3 in DNA: TGTGCCAGTAGCGCGACCGGCGGACAGGGAGTCTACTATGGCTACACCTTC. The rearrangement uses TRBV19 and TRBJ1-2; 8 bases align to TRBD1. This CDR3 contains 17 residues. J lost 3 bases, V lost 6 bases, and 15 bases had no gene match. Germline assignment: CDR1 LNHDA and CDR2 SQIVND (reference sequence).

This clone was seen once. The chain employs TRBV5-1 and TRBJ2-2; possibly TRBD1 for D (6 bases). CDR3 length: 14 residues. In germline, CDR1 is SGHRS, CDR2 YFSETQ. The ends were cut back, 4 bases at V and 1 base at J, with 8 bases in the middle. CDR3 region: CASSQQGNTGELFF. The DNA of the CDR3 is TGCGCCAGCAGCCAACAGGGGAACACCGGGGAGCTGTTTTTT.

The CDR3 sequence: CSVSGGRASTDTQYF. The CDR3 nucleotides read TGCAGCGTGAGCGGGGGGCGGGCTAGCACAGATACGCAGTATTTT. This sequence joins TRBV29-1 and TRBJ2-3, with 9 bases identical to TRBD2. The CDR3 is 15 residues long. CDR1 is SQVTM, CDR2 ANQGSEA, per germline. Germline trimming cut 6 bases from V and 0 bases from J; bases unmatched to any gene: 7.

The chain links TRBV6-2 or TRBV6-3 to TRBJ2-7; weak D call: TRBD1 (6 bases). Trimming cost V 4 bases and J 7 bases, with 14 bases left between them. The CDR3 runs 13 residues. The germline gives CDR1 MNHEY, CDR2 SVGEGT. CDR3 DNA: TGTGCCAGCAGTTTCCTGCTGAGGGGGGAGCAGTACTTC. Its translation is CASSFLLRGEQYF.

This clone was seen only once. This rearrangement joins TRBV9 to TRBJ1-2; D is possibly TRBD1 (5 bases). This CDR3 has 16 amino acids. CDR1 is SGDLS, CDR2 YYNGEE, per germline. Between the trimmed V and J ends, which lost 3 bases and 9 bases, there was a span of 24 bases. The CDR3 is CASSGRRGEGSFRYTF. In nucleotides, the CDR3 is TGTGCCAGCAGCGGCAGGAGGGGCGAGGGTAGTTTTCGCTACACCTTC. The entire variable domain, with the rest obtained from reference TRBV9 and TRBJ1-2, is as follows: DSGVTQTPKHLITATGQRVTLRCSPRSGDLSVYWYQQSLDQGLQFLIQYYNGEERAKGNILERFSAQQFPDLHSELNLSSLELGDSALYFCASSGRRGEGSFRYTFGSGTRLTVV.

The chain is built from TRBV9 and TRBJ2-5; TRBD1 might be the D (7 bases). Between the trimmed V and J ends, which lost 4 bases and 5 bases, there was a span of 15 bases. The CDR3 runs to 14 residues. From germline, CDR1 is SGDLS and CDR2 YYNGEE. CDR3 DNA: TGTGCCAGCAGCCCATTCAGGGGGGACGAGACCCAGTACTTC. This gives the protein CASSPFRGDETQYF.

This sequence joins TRBV7-9 and TRBJ1-1; TRBD1 is a possible D gene (6 bases). The CDR3 is made up of 14 amino acids. The V gene's germline CDR1 is SEHNR and CDR2 FQNEAQ (reference sequence). V gave up 2 bases and J gave up 11 bases, with 18 bases separating them. The CDR3 DNA sequence: TGTGCCAGCAGCTTACCAGGGGCCGGGGAGTCGGCTTTCTTT. It yields the protein CASSLPGAGESAFF. Together with reference TRBV7-9 and TRBJ1-1, the CDR3 gives the full variable domain: DTGVSQNPRHKITKRGQNVTFRCDPISEHNRLYWYRQTLGQGPEFLTYFQNEAQLEKSRLLSDRFSAERPKGSFSTLEIQRTEQGDSAMYLCASSLPGAGESAFFGQGTRLTVV.

V gene TRBV16 combines with J gene TRBJ1-5; no firm D call. Trimming pared 10 bases from V and 0 bases from J, leaving 25 bases between. Per germline, CDR1 KGHSY and CDR2 FQNENV. This CDR3 is 18 amino acids long. CDR3 in DNA: TGTGCCACTACATCACCGGCACTACGATCATATAGCAATCAGCCCCAGCATTTT. Translation gives CATTSPALRSYSNQPQHF.

This clone was seen more than once but under ten times. This sequence joins TRBV11-2 and TRBJ2-5, with a possible D match to TRBD2 (7 bases). Between the trimmed V and J ends, which lost 5 bases and 7 bases, there was a span of 20 bases. The length of the CDR3 is 15 residues. From germline, CDR1 is SGHAT and CDR2 FQNNGV. CDR3 residues: CASSPVRGGPGTQYF. CDR3 DNA: TGTGCCAGCAGCCCCGTTAGGGGGGGGCCAGGGACCCAGTACTTC.

The rearrangement joins TRBV13 to TRBJ1-4; D is perhaps TRBD1 (6 bases). The CDR3 loop spans 12 amino acids. Between the trimmed V and J ends, which lost 3 bases and 7 bases, there was a span of 6 bases. CDR1 and CDR2 (germline): PRHDT, FYEKMQ (reference sequence). CDR3 residues: CASSFRGEKLFF. In nucleotides, the CDR3 is TGTGCCAGCAGCTTCAGGGGTGAAAAACTGTTTTTT.

The rearrangement links TRBV7-3 to TRBJ1-1; D is unresolved. Looked up from germline, CDR1 is SGHTA and CDR2 is FQGTGA. Between the trimmed V and J ends, which lost 2 bases and 1 base, there was a span of 11 bases. The CDR3 runs to 15 residues. This CDR3 reads CASSLSGAGNTEAFF. The CDR3, as DNA: TGTGCCAGCAGCTTATCTGGCGCAGGGAACACTGAAGCTTTCTTT.

CDR3 residues: CASSRLTGLYYEQYF. As DNA, the CDR3 is TGTGCCAGCAGCCGCCTAACGGGACTATACTACGAGCAGTACTTC. V and J are TRBV5-4 and TRBJ2-7; 7 bases map to TRBD2. There are 15 residues in the CDR3. Germline-derived CDR1 and CDR2 are SGHNT and YYREEE (reference sequence). Losses at the gene ends were 4 bases for V and 3 bases for J; bases not matched to a gene: 10.

The V and J genes are TRBV6-4 and TRBJ2-3, with 9 bases lining up with TRBD1. The germline gives CDR1 MRHNA, CDR2 SNTAGT. The CDR3 runs to 15 residues. The V segment lost 6 bases and the J segment 4 bases; nucleotides outside the gene matches: 8. CDR3 coding DNA: TGTGCCAGCAGCGAGATGACAGGGGGTGCAGATACGCAGTATTTT. Its protein product is CASSEMTGGADTQYF.

This rearrangement joins TRBV10-3 to TRBJ1-2; unclear D gene. Per the germline V gene, CDR1 is ENHRY and CDR2 is SYGVKD. Trimming shortened V by 9 bases and J by 0 bases, and 14 bases separated the two germline ends. CDR3 length equals 14 residues. This CDR3 reads CAIASQATNYGYTF. CDR3 nucleotides: TGTGCCATTGCGTCGCAAGCAACTAACTATGGCTACACCTTC.

This clone was seen only once. The chain recombines TRBV4-1 with TRBJ2-3; 10 bases agree with TRBD2. V gave up 0 bases and J gave up 5 bases; unmatched junction bases: 14. Germline CDR1 MGHRA, CDR2 YSYEKL. The CDR3 contains 19 residues. In nucleotides, the CDR3 is TGCGCCAGCAGCCAAGACCGGCTAGCGGGGGCCTTCGGGGAAGATACGCAGTATTTT. Translating it yields CASSQDRLAGAFGEDTQYF.

Only one count was recorded for this clone. V usage is TRBV5-1 and J usage is TRBJ2-3, with 8 bases that match TRBD1. Trimming took 4 bases from V and 0 from J; bases not matched to a gene: 4. The CDR3 extends over 15 amino acids. CDR1 and CDR2 (germline): SGHRS, YFSETQ. CDR3 nucleotides: TGCGCCAGCAGCCCCCAGGGGGCGAGCACAGATACGCAGTATTTT. Protein sequence: CASSPQGASTDTQYF.

The rearrangement uses TRBV13 and TRBJ2-3; D gene uncertain. Germline CDR1 and CDR2: PRHDT and FYEKMQ (reference sequence). V shed 0 bases and J shed 2 bases, with 24 bases lying between them. The CDR3 is made up of 20 amino acids. CDR3 sequence (DNA): TGTGCCAGCAGCTTAGGCAGGCAGGCCCACGAACACCTCCACACAGATACGCAGTATTTT. Amino acids: CASSLGRQAHEHLHTDTQYF.

V gene TRBV4-3 combines with J gene TRBJ2-1; D uncertain. The CDR3 is 15 amino acids. Trimming cost V 6 bases and J 0 bases, with 12 bases left between them. Germline CDR1 and CDR2: LGHNA and YSLEER. CDR3 sequence reads: CASSRAQDSYNEQFF. DNA for the CDR3: TGCGCCAGCAGTCGAGCTCAAGACTCCTACAATGAGCAGTTCTTC.

The chain uses TRBV5-1 and TRBJ2-2; D is uncertain. Germline loops: CDR1 SGHRS, CDR2 YFSETQ. The CDR3 loop spans 13 amino acids. Trimming cost V 6 bases and J 4 bases, with 10 bases left between them. The CDR3 loop reads CASNANPTGELFF. In DNA, the CDR3 is TGCGCCAGCAATGCGAACCCCACCGGGGAGCTGTTTTTT.

The V and J genes are TRBV10-3 and TRBJ1-1; weak D call: TRBD1 (5 bases). This CDR3 is 15 amino acids long. The ends were cut back, 2 bases at V and 0 bases at J, with 10 bases in the middle. CDR1 and CDR2 (germline): ENHRY, SYGVKD. The CDR3 is CAISEGGIMNTEAFF. The CDR3, as DNA: TGTGCCATCAGTGAGGGGGGGATCATGAACACTGAAGCTTTCTTT.

This clone was recorded only once. J is TRBJ1-3 and V is TRBV11-2; 8 nucleotides agree with TRBD1. The CDR3 totals 15 residues. Germline CDR1 is SGHAT and CDR2 is FQNNGV. The V and J ends lost 3 bases and 3 bases, in that order; junction bases with no gene match: 4. Written as DNA, the CDR3 is TGTGCCAGCAGCTTCTCGACAGGGGTTGGAAACACCATATATTTT. Residues: CASSFSTGVGNTIYF.

A single count supports this clone. The chain employs TRBV28 and TRBJ2-7, with 13 nucleotides matching TRBD2. This CDR3 is 15 amino acids long. Trimming removed 5 bases from V and 2 bases from J; junction bases left unmatched: 3. CDR1 and CDR2 (germline): MDHEN, SYDVKM. CDR3 coding DNA: TGTGCCAGCAGTGAGGGACTAGCGGGGACCTACGAGCAGTACTTC. Its translation: CASSEGLAGTYEQYF.

The rearrangement joins TRBV10-3 to TRBJ2-5; D unresolved. The CDR3 has 14 residues. V was trimmed by 4 bases and J by 2 bases, leaving 11 bases between them. Germline-derived CDR1 and CDR2 are ENHRY and SYGVKD. CDR3 in amino acids: CAISGWATQETQYF. The DNA for the CDR3 is TGTGCCATCAGTGGATGGGCTACTCAAGAGACCCAGTACTTC.

The V gene is TRBV6-2 or TRBV6-3, the J gene TRBJ1-3; D is unresolved. The length of the CDR3 is 15 residues. V lost 5 bases and J 0 bases, leaving 11 bases between the germline ends. CDR1 and CDR2 from the germline V gene are MNHEY and SVGEGT. The CDR3 DNA reads as TGTGCCAGCAGTCCCAACGAGCTCTCTGGAAACACCATATATTTT. Amino acid sequence: CASSPNELSGNTIYF.

The gene calls are TRBV10-3 and TRBJ1-2, with TRBD1 identical over 8 bases. This CDR3 has 17 residues. Germline CDR1 is ENHRY and CDR2 is SYGVKD. V lost 7 bases, J lost 3 bases, and 16 bases stayed unmatched. The CDR3: CAITPTGEGRGDYGYTF. DNA for the CDR3: TGTGCCATCACTCCGACAGGGGAAGGGAGAGGGGACTATGGCTACACCTTC.

The chain has TRBV5-5 and TRBJ1-1, with unresolved D. The CDR3 contains 15 residues. Trimming shortened V by 4 bases and J by 3 bases, and 16 bases separated the two germline ends. CDR1 and CDR2 from the germline V gene are SGHKS and YYEKEE (reference sequence). The CDR3 DNA reads as TGTGCCAGCAGCCCCGCGGGGAACGGGGACACTGAAGCTTTCTTT. Its protein is CASSPAGNGDTEAFF.

The chain combines TRBV9 with TRBJ2-7; 9 bases fit TRBD1. CDR1 and CDR2 (germline): SGDLS, YYNGEE. The CDR3 runs to 16 residues. The V segment lost 0 bases and the J segment 2 bases; nucleotides outside the gene matches: 6. CDR3 amino acids: CASSVGVGTGTYEQYF. Here the CDR3 DNA reads TGTGCCAGCAGCGTAGGAGTCGGGACAGGGACCTACGAGCAGTACTTC.